Listed below are T cell receptor beta chains from one sample, sequenced in a study of T-cell memory formation after mild COVID-19. TCRdb redid the calling of the 5' RACE reads with MiXCR, one entry per CDR3 protein. The sample includes around 300,000 distinct CDR3 sequences, around an eighth of them seen just once. Sequencing was performed on PBMCs or a T cell subset sorted from them (not recorded which). The receptors shown here come from a man younger than 35 who had mild COVID-19 (a few samples of this study predate the infection). Cell type and time point are not known. The CDR3 runs from the conserved cysteine through the conserved F or W. The order of the fields is D gene, J gene, clone size, V gene, CDR3 protein, CDR3 DNA. D genes are given only for firm matches. Clone size is stated in some rows and not others, as once, few, many or a class when expanded.

- TRBJ1-2 - TRBV12-3/TRBV12-4 CASSFLGTYTF TGTGCCAGCAGTTTTTTGGGGACCTACACCTTC
TRBD1 TRBJ2-1 - TRBV24-1 CATSETGGYNEQFF TGTGCCACCAGTGAGACAGGGGGCTACAATGAGCAGTTCTTC
- TRBJ2-3 many TRBV5-1 CASSSGTGGNTDTQYF TGCGCCAGCAGCTCGGGAACGGGGGGCAATACAGATACGCAGTATTTT
- TRBJ1-2 - TRBV4-1 CASSQAGAHGYTF TGCGCCAGCAGTCAAGCGGGGGCCCATGGCTACACCTTC
TRBD1 TRBJ1-1 - TRBV5-1 CASSLLGTGGSLNTEAFF TGCGCCAGCAGCCTGCTTGGGACAGGGGGCTCTCTGAACACTGAAGCTTTCTTT
- TRBJ2-6 - TRBV12-3/TRBV12-4 CASSFLLHLSGANVLTF TGTGCCAGCAGTTTTCTGCTTCATCTCTCTGGGGCCAACGTCCTGACTTTC
TRBD1 TRBJ1-6 - TRBV6-6 CASSYGDRSPLHF TGTGCCAGCAGTTACGGGGACAGGTCGCCCCTCCACTTT
- TRBJ1-6 - TRBV30 CAWSVSVPAFSYNSPLHF TGTGCCTGGAGTGTCAGCGTTCCTGCCTTCTCCTATAATTCACCCCTCCACTTT
- TRBJ2-3 few TRBV5-5 CASSLDNKDTQYF TGTGCCAGCAGCTTGGATAACAAGGATACGCAGTATTTT
- TRBJ2-2 many TRBV3-1 CASNPGLQNTGELFF TGTGCCAGCAACCCGGGACTCCAAAACACCGGGGAGCTGTTTTTT
- TRBJ1-1 few TRBV20-1 CSAHFRANTEAFF TGCAGTGCCCACTTCAGGGCTAACACTGAAGCTTTCTTT
- TRBJ1-5 many TRBV15 CATSRDWGASNQPQHF TGTGCCACCAGCAGAGATTGGGGGGCAAGCAATCAGCCCCAGCATTTT
TRBD1 TRBJ2-6 few TRBV23-1 CASSQSKCDDRGISGANVLTF TGCGCCAGCAGTCAATCCAAGTGCGATGACAGGGGAATCTCTGGGGCCAACGTCCTGACTTTC
- TRBJ2-7 few TRBV20-1 CSASTGEGPFSYEQYF TGCAGTGCTAGTACAGGCGAGGGGCCTTTCTCCTACGAGCAGTACTTC
- TRBJ2-7 few TRBV5-4 CASQKGTSYEQYF TGTGCCAGTCAAAAGGGCACCTCCTACGAGCAGTACTTC
- TRBJ1-3 - TRBV2 CASSESDSSGNTIYF TGTGCCAGCAGTGAATCGGACAGCTCGGGAAACACCATATATTTT
TRBD1 TRBJ2-1 - TRBV7-2 CASSQRQGKFF TGTGCCAGCAGCCAGAGACAGGGCAAGTTCTTC
- TRBJ2-3 - TRBV2 CASSLRWSTDTQYF TGTGCCAGCAGCCTCAGGTGGAGCACAGATACGCAGTATTTT
- TRBJ1-5 few TRBV12-3/TRBV12-4 CASSSAVIQPQHF TGTGCCAGCAGTTCTGCCGTCATTCAGCCCCAGCATTTT
- TRBJ1-1 few TRBV27 CASSPDSNGGWNTEAFF TGTGCCAGCAGTCCCGACTCCAACGGGGGGTGGAACACTGAAGCTTTCTTT
- TRBJ2-7 - TRBV3-1 CASSQAGTRPTYEQYF TGTGCCAGCAGCCAAGCTGGCACCCGACCTACCTACGAGCAGTACTTC
TRBD1 TRBJ1-4 - TRBV12-3/TRBV12-4 CASSPYRGQTNEKLFF TGTGCCAGCAGTCCATACAGGGGGCAGACTAATGAAAAACTGTTTTTT
- TRBJ1-3 few TRBV5-1 CASSLGTASGNTIYF TGCGCCAGCAGCTTGGGGACAGCCTCTGGAAACACCATATATTTT
TRBD2 TRBJ2-4 - TRBV3-1 CASSNIAGGPDIQYF TGTGCCAGCAGCAACATAGCGGGGGGGCCGGACATTCAGTACTTC
- TRBJ2-2 - TRBV12-3/TRBV12-4 CASSLIARQELFF TGTGCCAGCAGTTTGATCGCCCGCCAGGAGCTGTTTTTT
- TRBJ2-1 few TRBV24-1 CATSDLVGSDEQFF TGTGCCACCAGTGATTTGGTGGGGTCCGATGAGCAGTTCTTC
TRBD2 TRBJ2-3 few TRBV5-1 CASSLGPAGTDTQYF TGCGCCAGCAGCTTGGGCCCAGCGGGGACAGATACGCAGTATTTT
- TRBJ2-7 - TRBV4-2 CASSQDSGKGVGYEQYF TGTGCCAGCAGCCAAGACTCGGGGAAAGGGGTAGGCTACGAGCAGTACTTC
- TRBJ2-1 few TRBV4-2 CASSQEGSASNEQFF TGTGCCAGCAGCCAAGAAGGGTCGGCGAGCAATGAGCAGTTCTTC
- TRBJ1-4 few TRBV4-1 CASSGGVGNEKLFF TGCGCCAGCAGCGGAGGGGTGGGGAATGAAAAACTGTTTTTT
- TRBJ1-1 - TRBV20-1 CSARARTFTEAFF TGCAGTGCTAGGGCCCGGACCTTCACTGAAGCTTTCTTT
TRBD1 TRBJ2-5 few TRBV29-1 CSGRVGQGVQETQYF TGCAGCGGCCGTGTGGGACAGGGGGTTCAAGAGACCCAGTACTTC
- TRBJ2-3 - TRBV13 CASSPRQDPPDTQYF TGTGCCAGCAGCCCGCGACAGGACCCCCCAGATACGCAGTATTTT
TRBD2 TRBJ2-2 - TRBV5-1 CASSRDYANTGELFF TGCGCCAGCAGCCGGGACTACGCGAACACCGGGGAGCTGTTTTTT
- TRBJ2-3 many TRBV12-3/TRBV12-4 CASSLRLHTSTDTQYF TGTGCCAGCAGTTTAAGGTTACACACAAGCACAGATACGCAGTATTTT
- TRBJ2-2 - TRBV7-9 CASSFNSLTVELFF TGTGCCAGCAGCTTCAACAGTCTCACCGTGGAGCTGTTTTTT
- TRBJ2-5 few TRBV20-1 CSARDGRGDTQYF TGCAGTGCTAGAGATGGACGTGGGGATACCCAGTACTTC